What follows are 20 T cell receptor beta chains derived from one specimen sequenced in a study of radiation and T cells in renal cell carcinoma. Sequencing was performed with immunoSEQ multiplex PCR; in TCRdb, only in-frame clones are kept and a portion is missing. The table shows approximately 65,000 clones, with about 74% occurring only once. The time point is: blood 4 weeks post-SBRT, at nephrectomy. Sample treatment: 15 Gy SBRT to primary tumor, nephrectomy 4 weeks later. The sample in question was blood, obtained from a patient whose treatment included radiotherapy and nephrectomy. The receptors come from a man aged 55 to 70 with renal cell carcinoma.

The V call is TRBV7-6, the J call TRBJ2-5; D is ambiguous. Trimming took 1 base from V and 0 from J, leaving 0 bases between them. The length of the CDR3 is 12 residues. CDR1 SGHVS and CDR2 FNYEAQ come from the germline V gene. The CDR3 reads CASSLDQETQYF. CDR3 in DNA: TGTGCCAGCAGCTTAGACCAAGAGACCCAGTACTTC.

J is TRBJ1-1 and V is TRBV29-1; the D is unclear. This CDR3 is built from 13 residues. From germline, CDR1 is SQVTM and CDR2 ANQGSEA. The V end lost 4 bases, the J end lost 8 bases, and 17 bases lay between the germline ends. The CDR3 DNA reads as TGCAGCGTTGGTTTACCCCGGGCGGGGGAAGCTTTCTTT. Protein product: CSVGLPRAGEAFF.

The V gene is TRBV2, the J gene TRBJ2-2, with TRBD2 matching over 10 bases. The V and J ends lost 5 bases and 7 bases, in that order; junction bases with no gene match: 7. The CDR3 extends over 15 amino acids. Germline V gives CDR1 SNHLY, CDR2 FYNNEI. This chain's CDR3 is CASSSGRASHGELFF. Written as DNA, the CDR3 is TGTGCCAGCAGTAGCGGGAGGGCCTCCCACGGGGAGCTGTTTTTT.

This CDR3 reads CAWSNPSGGTHNEQFF. CDR3 bases: TGTGCCTGGAGTAACCCTAGCGGGGGAACTCACAATGAGCAGTTCTTC. The chain is built from TRBV30 and TRBJ2-1, with 10 bases aligning to TRBD2. Germline V gene data show CDR1 as GTSNPN and CDR2 as SVGIG (reference sequence). This CDR3 has 16 amino acids. Unmatched junction bases numbered 9, after V lost 2 bases and J lost 5 bases. The entire variable domain, with the rest obtained from reference TRBV30 and TRBJ2-1, is as follows: SQTIHQWPATLVQPVGSPLSLECTVEGTSNPNLYWYRQAAGRGLQLLFYSVGIGQISSEVPQNLSASRPQDRQFILSSKKLLLSDSGFYLCAWSNPSGGTHNEQFFGPGTRLTVL.

The CDR3 region has the DNA TGTGCCAGCAGTGACCGAACTCGGGAGAACACCGGGGAGCTGTTTTTT. Translation gives CASSDRTRENTGELFF. This sequence joins TRBV6-1 and TRBJ2-2; D perhaps matches TRBD2 (5 bases). The CDR3 covers 16 residues. The V gene's germline CDR1 is MNHNS and CDR2 SASEGT. Trimming took off 3 bases at V and 1 base at J, with 12 bases between the two ends.

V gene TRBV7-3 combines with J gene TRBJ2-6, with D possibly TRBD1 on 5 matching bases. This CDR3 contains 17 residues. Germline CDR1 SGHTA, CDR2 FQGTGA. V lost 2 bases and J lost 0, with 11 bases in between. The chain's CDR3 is CASSLGAVNSGANVLTF. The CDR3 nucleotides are TGTGCCAGCAGCTTAGGGGCGGTGAACTCTGGGGCCAACGTCCTGACTTTC. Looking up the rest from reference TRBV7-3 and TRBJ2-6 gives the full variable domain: GAGVSQTPSNKVTEKGKYVELRCDPISGHTALYWYRQSLGQGPEFLIYFQGTGAADDSGLPNDRFFAVRPEGSVSTLKIQRTERGDSAVYLCASSLGAVNSGANVLTFGAGSRLTVL.

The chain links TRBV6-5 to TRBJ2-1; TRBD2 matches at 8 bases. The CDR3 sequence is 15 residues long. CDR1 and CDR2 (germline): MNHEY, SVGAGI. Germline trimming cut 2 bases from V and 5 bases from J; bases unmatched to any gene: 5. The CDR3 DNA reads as TGTGCCAGCAGTTACCACGGGGGGGGCCACAATGAGCAGTTCTTC. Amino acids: CASSYHGGGHNEQFF.

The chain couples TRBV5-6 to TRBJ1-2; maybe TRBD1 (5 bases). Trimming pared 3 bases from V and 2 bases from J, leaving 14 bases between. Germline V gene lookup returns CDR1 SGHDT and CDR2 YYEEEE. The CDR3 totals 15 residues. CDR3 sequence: CASSSGGEGNYGYTF. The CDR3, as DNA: TGTGCCAGCAGCTCGGGCGGGGAGGGGAACTATGGCTACACCTTC.

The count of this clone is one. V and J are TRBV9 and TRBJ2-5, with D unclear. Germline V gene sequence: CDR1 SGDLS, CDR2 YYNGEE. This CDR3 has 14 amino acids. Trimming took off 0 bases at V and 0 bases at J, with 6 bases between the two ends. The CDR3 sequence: CASSVGGNQETQYF. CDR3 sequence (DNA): TGTGCCAGCAGCGTAGGTGGAAACCAAGAGACCCAGTACTTC. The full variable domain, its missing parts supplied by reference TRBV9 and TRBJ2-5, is DSGVTQTPKHLITATGQRVTLRCSPRSGDLSVYWYQQSLDQGLQFLIQYYNGEERAKGNILERFSAQQFPDLHSELNLSSLELGDSALYFCASSVGGNQETQYFGPGTRLLVL.

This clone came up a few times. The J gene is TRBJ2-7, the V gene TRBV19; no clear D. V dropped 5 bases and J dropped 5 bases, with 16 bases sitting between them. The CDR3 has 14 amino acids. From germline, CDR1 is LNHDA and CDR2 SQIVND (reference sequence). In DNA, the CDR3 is TGTGCCAGTAGTCCCAGAGGCCGGTCCCACGAGCAGTACTTC. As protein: CASSPRGRSHEQYF.

The DNA of the CDR3 is TGCGCCAGCAGCTCGACAGGGGAGTACACTGAAGCTTTCTTT. Its protein is CASSSTGEYTEAFF. The chain links TRBV5-1 to TRBJ1-1; 8 bases are shared with TRBD1. Germline V gene lookup returns CDR1 SGHRS and CDR2 YFSETQ. CDR3 length: 14 amino acids. V shed 3 bases, J shed 3 bases, and the junction held 4 bases outside the gene matches.

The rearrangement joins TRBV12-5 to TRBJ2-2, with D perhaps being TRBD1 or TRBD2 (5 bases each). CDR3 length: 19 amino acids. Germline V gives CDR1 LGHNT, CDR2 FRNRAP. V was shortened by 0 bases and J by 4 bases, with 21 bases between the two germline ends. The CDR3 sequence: CASGLVGGTGRSGTGELFF. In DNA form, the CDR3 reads TGTGCTAGTGGTTTGGTAGGAGGAACAGGTCGATCGGGCACCGGGGAGCTGTTTTTT.

CDR3 nucleotides: TGTGCCAGCGGTGGCAGAACTAATGAAAAACTGTTTTTT. Encoded protein: CASGGRTNEKLFF. The chain combines TRBV19 with TRBJ1-4; no definite D call. V dropped 9 bases and J dropped 1 base, with 9 bases sitting between them. Germline values: CDR1 LNHDA, CDR2 SQIVND (reference sequence). The CDR3 spans 13 residues. Full variable domain (missing parts from reference TRBV19 and TRBJ1-4): DGGITQSPKYLFRKEGQNVTLSCEQNLNHDAMYWYRQDPGQGLRLIYYSQIVNDFQKGDIAEGYSVSREKKESFPLTVTSAQKNPTAFYLCASGGRTNEKLFFGSGTQLSVL.

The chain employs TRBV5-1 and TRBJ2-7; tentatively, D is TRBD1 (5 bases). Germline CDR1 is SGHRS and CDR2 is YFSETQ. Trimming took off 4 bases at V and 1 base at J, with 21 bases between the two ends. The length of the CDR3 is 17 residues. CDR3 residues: CASSHSVLDNYSYEQYV. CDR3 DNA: TGCGCCAGCAGCCACTCCGTGCTGGACAATTATTCCTACGAGCAGTACGTC.

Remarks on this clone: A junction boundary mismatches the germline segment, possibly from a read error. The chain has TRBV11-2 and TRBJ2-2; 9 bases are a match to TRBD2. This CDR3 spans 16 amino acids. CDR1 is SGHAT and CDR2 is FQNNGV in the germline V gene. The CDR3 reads CASSLTRGGNTGELFF. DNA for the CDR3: TGCGCCAGCAGCTTAACGCGGGGGGGGAACACCGGGGAGCTGTTTTTT.

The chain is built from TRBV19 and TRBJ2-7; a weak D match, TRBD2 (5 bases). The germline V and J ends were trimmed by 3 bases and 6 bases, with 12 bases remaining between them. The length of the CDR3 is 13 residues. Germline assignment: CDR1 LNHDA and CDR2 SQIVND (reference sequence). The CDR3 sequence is CASSMRREGEQYF. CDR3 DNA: TGTGCCAGTAGTATGAGAAGAGAGGGCGAGCAGTACTTC.

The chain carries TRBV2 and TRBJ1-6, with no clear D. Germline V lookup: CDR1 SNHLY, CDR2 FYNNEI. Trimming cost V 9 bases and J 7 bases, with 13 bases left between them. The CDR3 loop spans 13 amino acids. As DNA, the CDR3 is TGTGCCAGGCGTCGAGATTGGAATTCACCCCTCCACTTT. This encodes CARRRDWNSPLHF.

The CDR3 protein is CASSEKRSAGGIHNEQFF. The CDR3 DNA sequence: TGTGCCAGCAGTGAAAAGAGGTCAGCGGGAGGAATCCACAATGAGCAGTTCTTC. The chain couples TRBV6-1 to TRBJ2-1; 9 bases line up with TRBD2. CDR3 length equals 18 residues. CDR1 is MNHNS, CDR2 SASEGT, per germline. J gave up 5 bases and V 2 bases, and 13 bases lay outside the gene matches.

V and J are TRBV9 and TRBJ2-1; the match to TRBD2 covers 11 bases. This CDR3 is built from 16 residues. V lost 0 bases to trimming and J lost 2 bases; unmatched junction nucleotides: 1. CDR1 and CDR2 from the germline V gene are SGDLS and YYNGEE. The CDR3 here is CASSVETSGAYNEQFF. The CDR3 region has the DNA TGTGCCAGCAGCGTAGAGACTAGCGGGGCCTACAATGAGCAGTTCTTC.

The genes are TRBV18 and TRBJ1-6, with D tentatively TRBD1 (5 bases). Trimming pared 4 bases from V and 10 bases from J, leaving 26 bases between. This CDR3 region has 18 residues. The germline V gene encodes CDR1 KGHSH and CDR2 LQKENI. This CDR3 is CASSRSGPGGFASSPLHF. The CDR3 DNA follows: TGTGCCAGCTCACGAAGTGGACCCGGGGGTTTTGCTTCGTCACCCCTCCACTTT.